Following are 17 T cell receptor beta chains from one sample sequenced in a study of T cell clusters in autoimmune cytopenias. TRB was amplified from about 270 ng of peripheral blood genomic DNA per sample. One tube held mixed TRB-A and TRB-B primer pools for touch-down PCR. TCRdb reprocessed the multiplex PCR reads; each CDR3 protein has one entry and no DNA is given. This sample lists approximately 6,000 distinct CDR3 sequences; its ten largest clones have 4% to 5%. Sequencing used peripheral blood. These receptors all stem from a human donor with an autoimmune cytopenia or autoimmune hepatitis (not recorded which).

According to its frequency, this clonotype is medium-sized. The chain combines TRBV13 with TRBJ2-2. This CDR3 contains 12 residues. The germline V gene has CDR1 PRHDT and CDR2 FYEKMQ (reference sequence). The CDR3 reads CASSSETGELFF.

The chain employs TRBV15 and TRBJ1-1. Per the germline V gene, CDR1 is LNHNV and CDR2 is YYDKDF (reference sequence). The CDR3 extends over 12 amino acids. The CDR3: CATSRAHTEAFF.

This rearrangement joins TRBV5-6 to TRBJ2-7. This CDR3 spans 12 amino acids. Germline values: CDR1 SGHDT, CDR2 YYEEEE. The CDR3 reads CASSLHDYEQYF.

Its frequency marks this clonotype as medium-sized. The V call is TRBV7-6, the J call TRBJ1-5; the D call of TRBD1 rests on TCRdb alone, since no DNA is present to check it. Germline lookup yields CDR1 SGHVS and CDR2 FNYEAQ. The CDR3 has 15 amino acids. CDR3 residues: CASSLSGTAHQPQHF.

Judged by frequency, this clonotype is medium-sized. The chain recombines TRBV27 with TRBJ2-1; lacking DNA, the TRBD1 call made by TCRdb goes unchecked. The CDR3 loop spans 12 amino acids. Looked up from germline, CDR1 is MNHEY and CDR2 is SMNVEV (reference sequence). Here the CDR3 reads CASSPRGDEQFF.

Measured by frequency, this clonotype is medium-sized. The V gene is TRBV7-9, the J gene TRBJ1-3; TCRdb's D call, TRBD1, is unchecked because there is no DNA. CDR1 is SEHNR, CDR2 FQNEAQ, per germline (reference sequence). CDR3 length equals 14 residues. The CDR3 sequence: CASSYTGKEDTIYF.

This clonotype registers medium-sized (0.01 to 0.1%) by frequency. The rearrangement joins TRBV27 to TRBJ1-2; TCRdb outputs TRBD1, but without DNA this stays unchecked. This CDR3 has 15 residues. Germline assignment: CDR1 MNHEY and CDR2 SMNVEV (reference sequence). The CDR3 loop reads CASRPPGRANYGYTF.

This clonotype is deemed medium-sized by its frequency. The CDR3 is CASSAMGNSPLHF. The chain recombines TRBV19 with TRBJ1-6. The CDR3 sequence is 13 residues long. The germline V gene encodes CDR1 LNHDA and CDR2 SQIVND (reference sequence).

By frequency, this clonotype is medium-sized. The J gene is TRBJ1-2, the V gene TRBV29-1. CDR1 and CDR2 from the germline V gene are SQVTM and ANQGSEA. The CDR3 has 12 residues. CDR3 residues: CSLRREGGGYTF. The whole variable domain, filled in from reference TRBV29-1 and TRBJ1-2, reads SAVISQKPSRDICQRGTSLTIQCQVDSQVTMMFWYRQQPGQSLTLIATANQGSEATYESGFVIDKFPISRPNLTFSTLTVSNMSPEDSSIYLCSLRREGGGYTFGSGTRLTVV.

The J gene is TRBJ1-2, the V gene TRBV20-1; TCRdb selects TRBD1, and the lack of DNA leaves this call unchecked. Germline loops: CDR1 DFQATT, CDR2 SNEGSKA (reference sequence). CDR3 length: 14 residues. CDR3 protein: CSARPITGAYGYTF.

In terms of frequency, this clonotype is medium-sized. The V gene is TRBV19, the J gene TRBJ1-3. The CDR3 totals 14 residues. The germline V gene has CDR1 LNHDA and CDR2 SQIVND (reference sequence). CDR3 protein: CASSIRDTGNTIYF.

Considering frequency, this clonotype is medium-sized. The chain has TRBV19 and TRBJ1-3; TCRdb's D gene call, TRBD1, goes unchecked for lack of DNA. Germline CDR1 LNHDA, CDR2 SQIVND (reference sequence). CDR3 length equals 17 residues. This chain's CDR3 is CASSNHRQGLSGNTIYF.

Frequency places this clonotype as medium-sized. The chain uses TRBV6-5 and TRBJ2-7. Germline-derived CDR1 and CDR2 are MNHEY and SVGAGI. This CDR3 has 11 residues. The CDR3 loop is CASRGSYEQYF.

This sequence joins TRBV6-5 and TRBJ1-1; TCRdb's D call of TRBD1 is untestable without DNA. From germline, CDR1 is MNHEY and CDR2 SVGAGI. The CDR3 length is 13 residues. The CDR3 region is CASGKDRVLEAFF.

CDR3 region: CASSEHGDSEAFF. V and J are TRBV5-6 and TRBJ1-1. The CDR3 totals 13 residues. Germline lookup yields CDR1 SGHDT and CDR2 YYEEEE.

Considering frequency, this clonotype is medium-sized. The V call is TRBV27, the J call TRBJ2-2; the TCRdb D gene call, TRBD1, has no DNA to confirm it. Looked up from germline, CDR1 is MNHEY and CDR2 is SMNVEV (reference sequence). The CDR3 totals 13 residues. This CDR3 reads CASRLGGAGELFF.

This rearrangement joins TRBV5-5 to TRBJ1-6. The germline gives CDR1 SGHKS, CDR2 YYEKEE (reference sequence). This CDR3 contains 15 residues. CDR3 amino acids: CASSTWSSYNSPLHF.